A selection of T cell receptor beta chains follows, all from one sample in a study of blood T cells in healthy people across ages. One entry per CDR3 protein results from TCRdb running MiXCR on the 5' RACE reads. The data show 1.8 million or so distinct CDR3 sequences, around 40% seen once. The sample consisted of blood. The receptors were gathered from a human donor in good health. Both conserved end residues are part of each CDR3. A D gene is named only where the DNA matches it firmly.

d_gene	v_gene	j_gene	CDR3aa
.	TRBV6-2/TRBV6-3	TRBJ2-7	CASSQTPGRYEQYF
.	TRBV28	TRBJ2-7	CASSPPKSEQYF
.	TRBV20-1	TRBJ1-4	CSARVPGGNEKLFF
TRBD1	TRBV29-1	TRBJ1-5	CSAQGGPTGQPQHF
.	TRBV7-3	TRBJ2-7	CASSLTKGAEGVISYEQYF
.	TRBV10-3	TRBJ1-2	CAITMDTVNYGYTF
TRBD2	TRBV9	TRBJ2-1	CASSEGPGGEQFF
TRBD1	TRBV20-1	TRBJ1-2	CSASRGQGDFYGYTF
TRBD2	TRBV25-1	TRBJ2-1	CASSDPERGVVNEQFF
.	TRBV10-3	TRBJ2-7	CAITGGMPYEQYF
TRBD2	TRBV6-1	TRBJ2-1	CASSLVGGLAGASSYNEQFF
.	TRBV28	TRBJ1-2	CASSLGSGASNYGYTF
.	TRBV30	TRBJ1-5	CAWSEDSYQPQHF
.	TRBV12-3/TRBV12-4	TRBJ2-3	CASMGGLDTQYF
TRBD1	TRBV6-2/TRBV6-3	TRBJ2-3	CASSHRDRTQYF
.	TRBV4-3	TRBJ2-1	CASSQGQGGYEQFF
.	TRBV12-3/TRBV12-4	TRBJ2-7	CASSPGTLDEQYF
.	TRBV11-3	TRBJ2-7	CASSPWGGTPYEQYF
TRBD1	TRBV15	TRBJ2-7	CATSRDLGTGGEKYF
.	TRBV21-1	.	CAPARNEQYF
.	TRBV6-6	TRBJ1-4	CASSSQVNEKLFF
.	TRBV29-1	TRBJ2-2	CSVETGDGGELFF
TRBD1	TRBV24-1	TRBJ2-3	CATRAGGEQRTQYF
TRBD2	TRBV7-9	.	CASSFSRLAGSEQYF
.	TRBV6-2/TRBV6-3	TRBJ1-1	CASRSHTGSTEAFF
TRBD2	TRBV5-1	TRBJ2-1	CASSLLAGDAYNEQFF
.	TRBV5-1	TRBJ1-2	CASRRREGDGYTF
.	TRBV6-2/TRBV6-3	TRBJ1-6	CASSYIGGNDQPLHF
TRBD1	TRBV6-6	TRBJ1-2	CASSTGDRARDYGYTF
TRBD1	TRBV4-1	TRBJ2-5	CASSLGPGTVGEQYF
.	TRBV3-1	TRBJ2-5	CASSQDAEETQYF
.	TRBV18	TRBJ1-4	CASSPQGTAMEKLFF
.	TRBV29-1	TRBJ2-1	CSVDSGGAHNEQFF